The entry below describes one T cell receptor beta chain. Its antigen remains unidentified. Per-base qualities were not stored, and no clone one base away is much larger. Library construction relied on the immunoSEQ multiplex PCR assay. TCRdb mirrors the immuneACCESS table, restricted to in-frame sequences. Some clones are absent from its copies; in checked studies, under half trace to an unresolved V gene, and the reason for the others is unknown. The sample table shows 98,000 or so clones, and around 89% are seen once. About 15% of the sample belongs to the ten largest clones. The data were taken from a study of control samples from healthy donors and cancer patients (dated by TCRdb to the early 2020s). Spanning cysteine to phenylalanine, the CDR3 consists of 16 amino acids. The entry retains the CDR3 DNA only, 48 bases that are in frame from base 1. CDR1 and CDR2, looked up from the germline V gene, are SGHDT and YYEEEE. A distance of 15 bases separates the germline ends of V and J, which lose 0 bases and 4 bases respectively.

This sequence was found in a woman in her 70s in good health. The chain uses TRBV5-6 and TRBJ2-3; TRBD1 is possibly the D segment (7 matching bases). Specimen: blood. At the DNA level, the sequence is TGTGCCAGCAGCTTGGCCGGGGGACAGAGATCAGATACGCAGTATTTT. The resulting protein is CASSLAGGQRSDTQYF.